These 4 T cell receptor beta chains originate from one sample sequenced in a study of T cell responses to AZD1222 COVID-19 vaccine. TCRdb's table, derived via immunoSEQ multiplex PCR, lists solely in-frame clones and lacks some. The profile shows more than 150,000 clones, around 89% of them singletons. The sequenced sample was peripheral blood, obtained on day 0 of AZD1222 vaccination. The receptors come from an adult in good health.

V usage is TRBV30 and J usage is TRBJ2-3; no definite D call. The CDR3 totals 16 residues. Looked up from germline, CDR1 is GTSNPN and CDR2 is SVGIG (reference sequence). Between the trimmed V and J ends, which lost 1 base and 0 bases, there was a span of 14 bases. The CDR3 region is CAWSALRLRSTDTQYF. The CDR3 region has the DNA TGTGCCTGGAGTGCGCTTAGGCTAAGGAGCACAGATACGCAGTATTTT.

The DNA for the CDR3 is TGCAGCGTGACCGGGACGACCTCGGCGTACACCGGGGAGCTGTTTTTT. Translating gives CSVTGTTSAYTGELFF. This rearrangement joins TRBV29-1 to TRBJ2-2; D possibly uses TRBD1 or TRBD2 (5 bases each). The V gene's germline CDR1 is SQVTM and CDR2 ANQGSEA. This CDR3 region has 16 residues. V was shortened by 6 bases and J by 3 bases, with 20 bases between the two germline ends.

This sequence joins TRBV7-8 and TRBJ2-7, with 12 positions matching TRBD2. Germline CDR1 SGHVS, CDR2 FQNEAQ. This CDR3 has 15 residues. V shed 5 bases, J shed 3 bases, and the junction held 5 bases outside the gene matches. CDR3 sequence reads: CASSPTSGSFYEQYF. As DNA, the CDR3 is TGTGCCAGCAGCCCGACTAGCGGGAGTTTCTACGAGCAGTACTTC.

The V gene is TRBV6-5, the J gene TRBJ2-7; TRBD1 might be the D (6 bases). CDR3 length: 12 amino acids. Trimming removed 4 bases from V and 5 bases from J, with 9 bases in between. CDR1 MNHEY and CDR2 SVGAGI come from the germline V gene. In nucleotides, the CDR3 is TGTGCCAGCAGTTCACAGGGCCACGAGCAGTACTTC. Its translation: CASSSQGHEQYF.